This T cell receptor (beta chain) was captured by sequencing in a study of blood T cells in healthy people across ages (dated by TCRdb to about 2015). Study-wide context: Template switching captured roughly one uniquely barcoded TCR beta cDNA molecule per two T cells in model experiments. The study measured age-related changes in TCR beta repertoire diversity using deep sequencing normalized with unique cDNA molecular identifiers. Donors were grouped into four age groups: young (average approximately 15 years), middle-aged (39), aged (about 60) and long-lived (over 80). To avoid experimental bias, donors of different ages were randomly spread across the sequencing lanes. Using the same blood draw, the study looked at two additional independent replicas of 1 million unique cDNA reads for two donors, one aged 18 to 29 and the other aged 80 or older. General conclusions and limits of the study: Because the CMV infection status of the donors was unknown, age-related changes in expanded clonotypes may potentially have been confounded. Conclusive comparison of naive and antigen-experienced compartments was prevented by the profiling of bulk unsorted PBMCs. Estimates of total diversity from one million sequenced T cells were regarded as lower bounds and underestimates. There was a strong correlation between observed TCR beta diversity and the percentage of naive T cells measured by flow cytometry. Compared with the aged group, the long-lived group had more naive CD4+ T cells, fewer expanded clones and increased TCR diversity, a pattern suggesting age selection. As age increased, observed TCR beta diversity per million T cells dropped in a roughly linear way, and a significant reduction was already evident by age roughly 36.

Taken from cysteine to phenylalanine, the CDR3 has 13 residues. Only the CDR3 region is kept as DNA, spanning 39 bases read in frame from base 1. V drops 3 bases and J drops 5 bases, leaving 8 bases in between. The germline V gene yields ENHRY for CDR1 and SYGVKD for CDR2. Systemically healthy Caucasian individuals from Russia, 39 in total and aged about 6 to 90 years, were included as donors. Approximately 9.3 milliliters of peripheral blood were drawn from each donor into EDTA-treated Vacutainer tubes. Ficoll-Paque density-gradient centrifugation was used to isolate PBMCs, with at least 6 million per sample. Total RNA was extracted from PBMCs with Trizol reagent, with at least 5.5 micrograms obtained per sample. For every donor, an aliquot of PBMCs went through flow cytometry to measure the percentages of naive CD45RAhigh/CD27high T cells. As concerns this clonotype: The antigen this receptor binds is unknown. Base-call qualities are not available, and no considerably larger clone is one nucleotide away.

Receptors were amplified or captured by 5' RACE. For sequencing, an Illumina HiSeq 2500 was employed. A second PCR of roughly 6 to 12 cycles was performed with a sample-barcoded 5' primer and a J-beta primer mix. Each TCR beta cDNA molecule received a unique molecular identifier from a template-switch 5' adaptor carrying 12 random nucleotides. At least 2.5 million CDR3-containing paired-end reads were obtained from each sample. The Mint cDNA synthesis kit, primed by a TRBC-specific oligonucleotide, was used to synthesize first-strand cDNA from all RNA. Following uracil-DNA glycosylase treatment, all cDNA underwent a first 18-cycle PCR with the universal primers M1SS and BC2_uni_R. In the original analysis: Each sample was normalized by randomly selecting 1 million high-quality reads, each carrying a distinct molecular identifier. Instead of being binned into consensus sequences, reads that shared molecular identifiers were thrown out. CDR3 identification, clonotype clustering and error correction used MiTCR with a Q25 quality threshold and the strictest error-elimination algorithm. Lower-bound total TCR beta diversity was estimated with a nonparametric unseen species model using Euler transformation. TCRdb trimmed the raw reads at Q25, called clones with MiXCR and kept productive beta chains. Each record represents a unique CDR3 protein, reported with the most common genes and DNA among its rows. The V and J calls follow TCRdb's processing rather than the paper's. For this sample the table gives roughly 700,000 distinct CDR3 sequences, of which approximately 50% were detected only once. The ten largest clones take up approximately 32% of the sample.

This receptor was identified in a woman aged 55-70 years in good health. The sample taken for sequencing was blood. The chain is assembled from TRBV10-3 and TRBJ2-1; TRBD1 is possibly the D segment (5 matching bases). The nucleotide sequence reads TGTGCCATCAGTGACAGCAGGGACAATGAGCAGTTCTTC. Translation gives CAISDSRDNEQFF.